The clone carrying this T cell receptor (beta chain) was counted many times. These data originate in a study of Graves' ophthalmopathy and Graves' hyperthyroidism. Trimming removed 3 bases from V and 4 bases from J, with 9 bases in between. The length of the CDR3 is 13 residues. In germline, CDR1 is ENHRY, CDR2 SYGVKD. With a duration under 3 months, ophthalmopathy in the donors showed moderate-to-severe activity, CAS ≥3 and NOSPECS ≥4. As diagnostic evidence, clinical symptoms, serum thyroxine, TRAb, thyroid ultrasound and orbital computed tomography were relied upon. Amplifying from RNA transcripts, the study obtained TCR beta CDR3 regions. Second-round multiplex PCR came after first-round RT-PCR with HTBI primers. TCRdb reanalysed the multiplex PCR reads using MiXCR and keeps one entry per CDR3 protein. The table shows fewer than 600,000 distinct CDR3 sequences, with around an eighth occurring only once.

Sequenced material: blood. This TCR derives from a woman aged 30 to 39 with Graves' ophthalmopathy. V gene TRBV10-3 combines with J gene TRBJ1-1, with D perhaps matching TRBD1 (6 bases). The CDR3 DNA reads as TGTGCCATCAGTGAAGGGGGGGTCACTGAAGCTTTCTTT. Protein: CAISEGGVTEAFF.